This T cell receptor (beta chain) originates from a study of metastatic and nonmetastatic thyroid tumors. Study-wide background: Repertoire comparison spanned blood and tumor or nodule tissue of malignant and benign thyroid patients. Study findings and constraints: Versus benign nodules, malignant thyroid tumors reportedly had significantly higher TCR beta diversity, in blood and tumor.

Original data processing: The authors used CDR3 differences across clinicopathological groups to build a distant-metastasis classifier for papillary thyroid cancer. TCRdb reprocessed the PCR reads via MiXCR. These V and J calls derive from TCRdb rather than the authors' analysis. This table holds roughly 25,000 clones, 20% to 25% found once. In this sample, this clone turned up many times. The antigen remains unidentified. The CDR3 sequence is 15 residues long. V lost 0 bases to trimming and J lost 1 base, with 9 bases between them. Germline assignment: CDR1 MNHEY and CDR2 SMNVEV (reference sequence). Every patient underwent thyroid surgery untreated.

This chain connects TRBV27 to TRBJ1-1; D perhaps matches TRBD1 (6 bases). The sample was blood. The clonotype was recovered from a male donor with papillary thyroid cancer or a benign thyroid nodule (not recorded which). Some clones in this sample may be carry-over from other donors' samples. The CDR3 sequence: CASSLSKGGNTEAFF. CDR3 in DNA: TGTGCCAGCAGTTTATCGAAAGGGGGGAACACTGAAGCTTTCTTT.